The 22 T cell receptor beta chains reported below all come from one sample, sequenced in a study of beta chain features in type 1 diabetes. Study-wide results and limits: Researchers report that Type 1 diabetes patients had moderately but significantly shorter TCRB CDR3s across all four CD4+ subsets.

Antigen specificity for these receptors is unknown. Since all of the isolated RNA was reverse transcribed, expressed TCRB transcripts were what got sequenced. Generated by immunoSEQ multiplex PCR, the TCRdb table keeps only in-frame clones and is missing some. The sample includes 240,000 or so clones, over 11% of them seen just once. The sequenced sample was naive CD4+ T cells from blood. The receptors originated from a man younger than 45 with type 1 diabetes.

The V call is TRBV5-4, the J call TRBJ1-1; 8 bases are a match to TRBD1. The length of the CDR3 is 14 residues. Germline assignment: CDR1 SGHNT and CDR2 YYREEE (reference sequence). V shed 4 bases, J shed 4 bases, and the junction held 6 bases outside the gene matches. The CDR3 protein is CASSINRGSTEAFF. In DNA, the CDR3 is TGTGCCAGCAGCATTAACAGGGGGAGCACTGAAGCTTTCTTT.

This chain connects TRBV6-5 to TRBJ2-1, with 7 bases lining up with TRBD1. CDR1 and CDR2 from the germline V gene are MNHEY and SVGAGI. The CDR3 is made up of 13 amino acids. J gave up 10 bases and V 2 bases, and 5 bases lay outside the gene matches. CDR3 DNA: TGTGCCAGCAGTTACCGAACAGGGGACGAGCAGTTCTTC. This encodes CASSYRTGDEQFF.

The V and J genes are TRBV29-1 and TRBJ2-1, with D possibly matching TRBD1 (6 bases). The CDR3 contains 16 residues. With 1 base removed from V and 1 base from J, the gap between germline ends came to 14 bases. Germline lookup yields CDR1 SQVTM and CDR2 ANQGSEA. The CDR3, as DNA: TGCAGCGTTGAAGCACTCAGGGGAAGATCCTACAATGAGCAGTTCTTC. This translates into CSVEALRGRSYNEQFF.

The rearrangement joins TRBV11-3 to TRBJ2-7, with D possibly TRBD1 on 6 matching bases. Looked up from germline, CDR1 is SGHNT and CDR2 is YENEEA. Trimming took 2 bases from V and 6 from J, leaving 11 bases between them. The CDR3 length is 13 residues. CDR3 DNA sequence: TGTGCCAGCAGCTTAAACAGGGTCAGCGAGCAGTACTTC. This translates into CASSLNRVSEQYF.

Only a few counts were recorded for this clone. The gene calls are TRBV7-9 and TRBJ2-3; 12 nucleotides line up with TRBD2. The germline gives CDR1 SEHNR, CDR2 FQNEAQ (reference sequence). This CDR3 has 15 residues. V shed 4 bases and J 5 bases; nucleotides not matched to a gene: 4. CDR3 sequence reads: CASSSGLAGQDTQYF. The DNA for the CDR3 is TGTGCCAGCAGCTCGGGACTAGCGGGCCAAGATACGCAGTATTTT.

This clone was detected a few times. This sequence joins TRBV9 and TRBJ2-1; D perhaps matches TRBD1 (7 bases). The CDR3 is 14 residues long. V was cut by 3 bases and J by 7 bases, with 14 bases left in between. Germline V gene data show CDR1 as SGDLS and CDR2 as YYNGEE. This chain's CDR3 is CASSGGTVRNEQFF. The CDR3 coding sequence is TGTGCCAGCAGCGGCGGGACAGTCAGAAATGAGCAGTTCTTC.

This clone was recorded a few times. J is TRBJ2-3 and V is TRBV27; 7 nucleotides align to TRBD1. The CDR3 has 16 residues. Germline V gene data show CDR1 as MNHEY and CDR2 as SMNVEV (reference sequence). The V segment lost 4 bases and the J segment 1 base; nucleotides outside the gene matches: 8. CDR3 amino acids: CASSSYRGLGTDTQYF. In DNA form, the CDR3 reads TGTGCCAGCAGTTCCTACAGGGGCCTGGGCACAGATACGCAGTATTTT.

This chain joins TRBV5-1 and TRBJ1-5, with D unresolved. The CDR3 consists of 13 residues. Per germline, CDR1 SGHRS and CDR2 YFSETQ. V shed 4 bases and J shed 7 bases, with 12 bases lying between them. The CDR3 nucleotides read TGCGCCAGCAGCCGGGGAGTTGGACAGCCCCAGCATTTT. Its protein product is CASSRGVGQPQHF.

CDR3 in DNA: TGTGCCTGGCGTGGCAGGTTCCAAGAGACCCAGTACTTC. Translated, it gives CAWRGRFQETQYF. This chain uses TRBV30 with TRBJ2-5; D is unresolved. V lost 5 bases and J lost 1, with 11 bases in between. Looked up from germline, CDR1 is GTSNPN and CDR2 is SVGIG (reference sequence). CDR3 length equals 13 residues.

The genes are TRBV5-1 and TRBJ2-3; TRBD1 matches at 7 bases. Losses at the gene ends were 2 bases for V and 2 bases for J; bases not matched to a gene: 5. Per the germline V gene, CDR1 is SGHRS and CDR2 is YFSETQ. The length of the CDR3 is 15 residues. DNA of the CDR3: TGCGCCAGCAGCTTCCCGCAGGGGGACACAGATACGCAGTATTTT. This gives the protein CASSFPQGDTDTQYF.

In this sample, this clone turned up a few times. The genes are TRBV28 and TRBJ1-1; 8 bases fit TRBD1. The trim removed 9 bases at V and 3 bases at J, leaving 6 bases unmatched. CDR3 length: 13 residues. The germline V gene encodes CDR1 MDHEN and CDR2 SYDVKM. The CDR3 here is CASTRGRDTEAFF. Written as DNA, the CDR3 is TGTGCCAGTACCAGGGGGCGAGACACTGAAGCTTTCTTT.

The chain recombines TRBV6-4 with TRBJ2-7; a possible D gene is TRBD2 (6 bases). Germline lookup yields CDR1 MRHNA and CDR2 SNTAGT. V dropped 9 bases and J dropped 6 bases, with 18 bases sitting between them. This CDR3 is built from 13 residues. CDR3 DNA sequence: TGTGCCAGATACGGGACTCCGGCCGGCGAGCAGTACTTC. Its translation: CARYGTPAGEQYF.

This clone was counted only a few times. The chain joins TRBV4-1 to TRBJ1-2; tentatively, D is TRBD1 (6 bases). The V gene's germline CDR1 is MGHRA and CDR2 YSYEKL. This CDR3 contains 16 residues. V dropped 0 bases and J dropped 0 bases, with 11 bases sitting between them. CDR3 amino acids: CASSQEGQKANYGYTF. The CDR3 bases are TGCGCCAGCAGCCAAGAAGGACAGAAAGCTAACTATGGCTACACCTTC.

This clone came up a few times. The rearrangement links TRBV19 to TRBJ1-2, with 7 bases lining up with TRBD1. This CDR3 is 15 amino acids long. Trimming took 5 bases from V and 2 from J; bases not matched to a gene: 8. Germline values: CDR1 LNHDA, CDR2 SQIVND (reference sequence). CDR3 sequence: CASSPGQILNYGYTF. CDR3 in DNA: TGTGCCAGTAGTCCGGGACAGATCCTGAACTATGGCTACACCTTC.

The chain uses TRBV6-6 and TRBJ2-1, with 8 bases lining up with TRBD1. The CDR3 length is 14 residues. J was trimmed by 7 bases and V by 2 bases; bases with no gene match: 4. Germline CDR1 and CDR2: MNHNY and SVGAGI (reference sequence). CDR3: CASSYLGTGNEQFF. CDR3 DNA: TGTGCCAGCAGTTACCTCGGGACAGGTAATGAGCAGTTCTTC.

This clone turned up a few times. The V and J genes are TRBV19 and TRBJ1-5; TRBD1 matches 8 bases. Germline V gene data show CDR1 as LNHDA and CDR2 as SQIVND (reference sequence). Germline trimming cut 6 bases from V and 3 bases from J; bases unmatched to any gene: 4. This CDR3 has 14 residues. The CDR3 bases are TGTGCCAGTAGGGACAGGGCCTCCAATCAGCCCCAGCATTTT. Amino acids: CASRDRASNQPQHF.

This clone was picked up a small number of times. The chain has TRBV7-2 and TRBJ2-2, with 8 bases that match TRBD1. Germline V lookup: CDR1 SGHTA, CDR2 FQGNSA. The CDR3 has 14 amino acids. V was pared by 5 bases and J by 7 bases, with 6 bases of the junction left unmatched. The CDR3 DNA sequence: TGTGCCAGCAGCCACAGACAGGGGCTCGGGGAGCTGTTTTTT. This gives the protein CASSHRQGLGELFF. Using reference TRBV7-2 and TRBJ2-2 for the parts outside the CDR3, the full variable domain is GAGVSQSPSNKVTEKGKDVELRCDPISGHTALYWYRQSLGQGLEFLIYFQGNSAPDKSGLPSDRFSAERTGGSVSTLTIQRTQQEDSAVYLCASSHRQGLGELFFGEGSRLTVL.

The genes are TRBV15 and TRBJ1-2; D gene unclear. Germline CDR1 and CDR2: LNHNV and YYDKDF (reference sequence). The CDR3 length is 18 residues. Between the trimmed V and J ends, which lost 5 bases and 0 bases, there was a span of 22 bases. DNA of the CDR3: TGTGCCACCAGCGCAGACTCCGCTCACTTCACAACTAACTATGGCTACACCTTC. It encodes CATSADSAHFTTNYGYTF.

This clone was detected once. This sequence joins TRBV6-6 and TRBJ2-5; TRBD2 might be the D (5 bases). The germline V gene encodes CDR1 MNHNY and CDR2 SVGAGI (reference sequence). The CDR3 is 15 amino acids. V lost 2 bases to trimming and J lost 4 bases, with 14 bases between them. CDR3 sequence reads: CASSYGDRGRETQYF. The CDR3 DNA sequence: TGTGCCAGCAGTTACGGTGATCGTGGGAGAGAGACCCAGTACTTC.

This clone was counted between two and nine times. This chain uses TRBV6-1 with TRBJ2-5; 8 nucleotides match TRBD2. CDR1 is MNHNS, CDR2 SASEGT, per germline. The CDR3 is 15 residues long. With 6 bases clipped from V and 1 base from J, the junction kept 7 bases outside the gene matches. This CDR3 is CASSDSGLAQETQYF. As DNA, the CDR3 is TGTGCCAGCAGCGATTCCGGACTAGCCCAAGAGACCCAGTACTTC.

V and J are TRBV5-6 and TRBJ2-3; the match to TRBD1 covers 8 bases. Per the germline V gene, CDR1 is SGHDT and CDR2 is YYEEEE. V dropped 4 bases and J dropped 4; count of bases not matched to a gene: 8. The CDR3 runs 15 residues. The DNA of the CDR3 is TGTGCCAGCAGCCGCGACAGGGGAAGGGCAGATACGCAGTATTTT. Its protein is CASSRDRGRADTQYF.

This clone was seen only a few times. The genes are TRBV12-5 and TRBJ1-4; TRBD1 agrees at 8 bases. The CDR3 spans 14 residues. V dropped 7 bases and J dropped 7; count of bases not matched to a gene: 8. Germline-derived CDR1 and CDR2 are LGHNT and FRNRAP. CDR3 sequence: CASATPGGGEKLFF. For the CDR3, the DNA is TGTGCTAGTGCCACCCCAGGGGGCGGTGAAAAACTGTTTTTT.